The 10 T cell receptor beta chains listed next were all sequenced from one sample in a study of technical replicates of blood from several donors. TCRdb's copy holds only in-frame clones and misses some; the assay was immunoSEQ multiplex PCR. Of tens of thousands of clones detected, about 90% appear once; the ten largest clones hold more than 0.25%. The sequencing sample was made of T cells isolated from PBMCs. These receptors originate from a human donor in good health.

This clone appeared once. The genes are TRBV9 and TRBJ1-2; 7 nucleotides align to TRBD1. The CDR3 totals 15 residues. After removal of 5 bases from V and 8 bases from J, the junction contained 15 bases not matched to a gene. Germline loops: CDR1 SGDLS, CDR2 YYNGEE. CDR3 DNA: TGTGCCAGCAGTACAGGGGCGCCCCTCTATGGAGGCTACACCTTC. It translates to CASSTGAPLYGGYTF.

The rearrangement links TRBV7-2 to TRBJ2-7; 10 bases map to TRBD2. From germline, CDR1 is SGHTA and CDR2 FQGNSA. V was pared by 5 bases and J by 6 bases, with 13 bases of the junction left unmatched. The CDR3 sequence is 16 residues long. The DNA for the CDR3 is TGTGCCAGCAGCCGTCGGACTAGCGGTCAGTGGGTCGAGCAGTACTTC. Encoded protein: CASSRRTSGQWVEQYF.

The chain recombines TRBV28 with TRBJ2-2, with D tentatively TRBD2 (5 bases). Per germline, CDR1 MDHEN and CDR2 SYDVKM. CDR3 length: 15 residues. Trimming shortened V by 5 bases and J by 3 bases, and 13 bases separated the two germline ends. The CDR3: CASSPSSGYTGELFF. As DNA, the CDR3 is TGTGCCAGCAGTCCTTCCTCGGGGTACACCGGGGAGCTGTTTTTT.

This clone is a singleton in its sample. This chain connects TRBV6-1 to TRBJ2-5, with TRBD1 matching over 10 bases. V lost 3 bases and J lost 6; bases outside the gene matches: 10. The CDR3 has 16 residues. Germline-derived CDR1 and CDR2 are MNHNS and SASEGT. The CDR3 DNA is TGTGCCAGCAGTGATACCGGGACAGGGGTTGGGAAGACCCAGTACTTC. Translated: CASSDTGTGVGKTQYF.

The chain is built from TRBV6-1 and TRBJ2-1; D may be TRBD2 (5 bases). V lost 3 bases to trimming and J lost 6 bases, with 12 bases between them. Germline V gene sequence: CDR1 MNHNS, CDR2 SASEGT. This CDR3 contains 14 residues. CDR3: CASSDFGNVNEQFF. CDR3 DNA: TGTGCCAGCAGTGATTTCGGGAACGTCAATGAGCAGTTCTTC.

The chain combines TRBV29-1 with TRBJ2-3, with TRBD2 matching 7 bases. The ends lost 2 bases at V and 11 bases at J; junction bases unmatched: 13. This CDR3 contains 14 residues. Germline V lookup: CDR1 SQVTM, CDR2 ANQGSEA. CDR3 nucleotides: TGCAGCGTTGAATTCGGGGGGAGGGCCATCAGGCAGTATTTT. This gives the protein CSVEFGGRAIRQYF.

The CDR3 sequence: CASSLGRESEQYF. CDR3 nucleotide sequence: TGTGCCAGCAGCTTAGGACGGGAGTCCGAGCAGTACTTC. The rearrangement joins TRBV11-2 to TRBJ2-7, with TRBD2 as a possible D gene (6 bases). CDR1 is SGHAT and CDR2 is FQNNGV in the germline V gene. This CDR3 is built from 13 residues. The V gene lost 1 base and the J gene lost 6 bases, with 10 bases spanning the gap.

V and J are TRBV2 and TRBJ2-7; the match to TRBD2 covers 11 bases. CDR1 SNHLY and CDR2 FYNNEI come from the germline V gene. This CDR3 is built from 15 residues. Trimming removed 5 bases from V and 6 bases from J; junction bases left unmatched: 9. This CDR3 reads CASSQLLAGDREQYF. CDR3 sequence (DNA): TGTGCCAGCAGTCAACTACTAGCGGGGGATCGCGAGCAGTACTTC. The whole variable domain, filled in from reference TRBV2 and TRBJ2-7, reads EPEVTQTPSHQVTQMGQEVILRCVPISNHLYFYWYRQILGQKVEFLVSFYNNEISEKSEIFDDQFSVERPDGSNFTLKIRSTKLEDSAMYFCASSQLLAGDREQYFGPGTRLTVT.

The rearrangement uses TRBV6-1 and TRBJ1-4; D is possibly TRBD1 (5 bases). Germline V gene data show CDR1 as MNHNS and CDR2 as SASEGT. Trimming took off 1 base at V and 8 bases at J, with 11 bases between the two ends. This CDR3 region has 14 residues. DNA for the CDR3: TGTGCCAGCAGTGAAGGGGGCTCCGGGGAAAAACTGTTTTTT. Translated: CASSEGGSGEKLFF.

V and J are TRBV4-1 and TRBJ1-2; D not resolved. The CDR3 runs 15 residues. Germline-derived CDR1 and CDR2 are MGHRA and YSYEKL. Trimming left V 0 bases short and J 4 bases short, with 12 bases between. CDR3: CASSQEAGFVYGYTF. CDR3 coding DNA: TGCGCCAGCAGCCAAGAAGCGGGGTTTGTCTATGGCTACACCTTC.